What follows describes a single T cell receptor beta chain. The data derive from a study of identical twins. CDR1 is MNHEY, CDR2 SVGEGT, per germline. This CDR3 is built from 15 residues. Trimming pared 2 bases from V and 7 bases from J, leaving 18 bases between. TCRdb re-derived calls from the 5' RACE reads in MiXCR, one entry per CDR3 protein. The sample gives a few hundred thousand distinct CDR3 sequences, more than 6.5% of which show up once; around 2.1% is in the top ten. This sample also appeared in a second study, on yellow fever vaccine responses in identical twins.

Sequenced input: memory (CD45RO+) T cells sorted from blood. V usage is TRBV6-2 or TRBV6-3 and J usage is TRBJ2-7, with a possible D match to TRBD2 (6 bases). The receptor was isolated from a young woman in good health. This chain's CDR3 is CASSYPGGDSGEQYF. The DNA of the CDR3 is TGTGCCAGCAGTTACCCAGGCGGCGATAGCGGAGAGCAGTACTTC.